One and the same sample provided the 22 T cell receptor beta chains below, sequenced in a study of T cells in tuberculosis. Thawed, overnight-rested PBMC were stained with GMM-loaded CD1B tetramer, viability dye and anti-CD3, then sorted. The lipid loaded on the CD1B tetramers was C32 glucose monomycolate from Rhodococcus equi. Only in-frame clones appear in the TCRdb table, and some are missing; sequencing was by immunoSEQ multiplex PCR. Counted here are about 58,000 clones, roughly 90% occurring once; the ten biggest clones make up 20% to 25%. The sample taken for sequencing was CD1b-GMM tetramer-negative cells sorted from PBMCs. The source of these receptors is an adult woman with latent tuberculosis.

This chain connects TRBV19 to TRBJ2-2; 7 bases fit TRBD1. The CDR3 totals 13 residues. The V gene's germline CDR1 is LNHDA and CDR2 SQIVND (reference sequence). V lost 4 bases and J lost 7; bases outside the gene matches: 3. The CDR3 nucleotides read TGTGCCAGTAGTAGCAGGGGGATCGGGGAGCTGTTTTTT. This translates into CASSSRGIGELFF.

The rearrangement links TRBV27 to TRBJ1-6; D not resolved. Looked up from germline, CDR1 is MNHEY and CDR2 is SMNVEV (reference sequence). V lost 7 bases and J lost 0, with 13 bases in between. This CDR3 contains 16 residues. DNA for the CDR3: TGTGCCAGCACCCCAGTACCAGTCTCCTATAATTCACCCCTCCACTTT. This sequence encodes CASTPVPVSYNSPLHF.

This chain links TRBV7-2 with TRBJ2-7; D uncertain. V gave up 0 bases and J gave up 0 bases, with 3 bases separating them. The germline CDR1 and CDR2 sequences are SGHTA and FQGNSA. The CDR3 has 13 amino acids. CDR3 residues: CASSLAGSYEQYF. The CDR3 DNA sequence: TGTGCCAGCAGCTTAGCCGGCTCCTACGAGCAGTACTTC.

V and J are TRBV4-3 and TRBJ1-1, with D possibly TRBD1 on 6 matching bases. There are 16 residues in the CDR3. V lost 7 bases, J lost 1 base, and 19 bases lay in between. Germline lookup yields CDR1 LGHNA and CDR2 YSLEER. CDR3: CASKPDSYRENTEAFF. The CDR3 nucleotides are TGCGCCAGCAAACCGGACAGCTATAGGGAGAACACTGAAGCTTTCTTT.

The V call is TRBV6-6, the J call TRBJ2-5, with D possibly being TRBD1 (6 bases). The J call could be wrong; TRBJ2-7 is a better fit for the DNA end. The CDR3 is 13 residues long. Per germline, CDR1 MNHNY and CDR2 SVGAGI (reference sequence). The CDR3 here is CASTPVGAYEQYF. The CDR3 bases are TGTGCCAGCACCCCGGTGGGGGCATACGAGCAGTACTTC.

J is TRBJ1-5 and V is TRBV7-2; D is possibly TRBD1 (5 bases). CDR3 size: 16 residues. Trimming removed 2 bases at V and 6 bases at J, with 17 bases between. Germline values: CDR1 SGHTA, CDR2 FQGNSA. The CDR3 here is CASSLSEGMGSQPQHF. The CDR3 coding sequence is TGTGCCAGCAGCTTATCGGAGGGGATGGGGAGTCAGCCCCAGCATTTT.

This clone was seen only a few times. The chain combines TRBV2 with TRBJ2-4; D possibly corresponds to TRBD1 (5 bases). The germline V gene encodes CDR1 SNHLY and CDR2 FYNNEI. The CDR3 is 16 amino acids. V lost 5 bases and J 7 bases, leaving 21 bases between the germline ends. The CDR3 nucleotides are TGTGCCAGCAGTCCCCTCGCAGGGATATTTGGGAACATTCAGTACTTC. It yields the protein CASSPLAGIFGNIQYF.

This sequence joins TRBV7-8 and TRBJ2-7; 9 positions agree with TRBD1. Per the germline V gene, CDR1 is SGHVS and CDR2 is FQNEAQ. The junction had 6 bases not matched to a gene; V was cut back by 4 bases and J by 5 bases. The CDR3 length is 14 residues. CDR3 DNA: TGTGCCAGCAGCTACCGGGACAGGGAGGACGAGCAGTACTTC. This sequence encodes CASSYRDREDEQYF.

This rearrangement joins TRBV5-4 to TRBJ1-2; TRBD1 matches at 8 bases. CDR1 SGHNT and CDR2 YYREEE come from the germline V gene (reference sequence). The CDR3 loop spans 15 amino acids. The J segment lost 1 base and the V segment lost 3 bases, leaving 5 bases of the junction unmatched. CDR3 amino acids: CASSWQGAFNYGYTF. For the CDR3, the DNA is TGTGCCAGCAGCTGGCAGGGGGCCTTTAACTATGGCTACACCTTC.

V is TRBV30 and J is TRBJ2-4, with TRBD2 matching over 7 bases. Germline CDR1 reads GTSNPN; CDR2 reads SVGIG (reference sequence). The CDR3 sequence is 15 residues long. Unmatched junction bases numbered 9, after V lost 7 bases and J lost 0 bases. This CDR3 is CALAGTTIAKNIQYF. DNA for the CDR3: TGTGCCTTAGCCGGGACTACAATAGCCAAAAACATTCAGTACTTC.

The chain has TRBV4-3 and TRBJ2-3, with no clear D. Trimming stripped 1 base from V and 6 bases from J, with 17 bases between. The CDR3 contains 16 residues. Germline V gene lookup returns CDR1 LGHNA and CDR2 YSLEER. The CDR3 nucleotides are TGCGCCAGCAGCCAAGCATCTAGGTTATCAACGGATACGCAGTATTTT. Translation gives CASSQASRLSTDTQYF.

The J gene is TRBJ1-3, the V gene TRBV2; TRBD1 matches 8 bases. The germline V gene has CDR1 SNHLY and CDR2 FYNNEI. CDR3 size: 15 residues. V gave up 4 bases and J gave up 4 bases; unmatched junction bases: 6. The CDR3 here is CASSVQGARGNTIYF. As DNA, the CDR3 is TGTGCCAGCAGTGTTCAGGGGGCGCGAGGAAACACCATATATTTT.

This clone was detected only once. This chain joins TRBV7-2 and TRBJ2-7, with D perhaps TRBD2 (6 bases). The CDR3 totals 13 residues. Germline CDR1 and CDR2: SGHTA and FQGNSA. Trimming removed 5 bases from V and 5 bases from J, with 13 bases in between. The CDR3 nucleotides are TGTGCCAGCAGCAAGAGGGGAGGCCACGAGCAGTACTTC. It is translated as CASSKRGGHEQYF.

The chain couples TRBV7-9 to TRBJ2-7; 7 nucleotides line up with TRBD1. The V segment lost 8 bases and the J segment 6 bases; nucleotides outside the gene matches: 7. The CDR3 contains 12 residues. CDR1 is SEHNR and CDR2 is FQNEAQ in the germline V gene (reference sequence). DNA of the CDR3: TGTGCCAGCGGTGAAGGGGGCTCCGAGCAGTACTTC. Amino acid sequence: CASGEGGSEQYF.

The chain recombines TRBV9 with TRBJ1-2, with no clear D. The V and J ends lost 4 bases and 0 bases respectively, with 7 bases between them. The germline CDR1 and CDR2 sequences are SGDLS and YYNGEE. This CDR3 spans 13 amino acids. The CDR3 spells CASSRDSNYGYTF. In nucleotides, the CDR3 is TGTGCCAGCAGCAGAGATTCTAACTATGGCTACACCTTC.

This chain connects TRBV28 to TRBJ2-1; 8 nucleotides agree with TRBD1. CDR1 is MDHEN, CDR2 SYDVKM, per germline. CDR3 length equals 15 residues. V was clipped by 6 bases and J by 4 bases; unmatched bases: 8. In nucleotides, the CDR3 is TGTGCCAGCAGCACTGACAGGGGCCCATACAATGAGCAGTTCTTC. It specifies CASSTDRGPYNEQFF.

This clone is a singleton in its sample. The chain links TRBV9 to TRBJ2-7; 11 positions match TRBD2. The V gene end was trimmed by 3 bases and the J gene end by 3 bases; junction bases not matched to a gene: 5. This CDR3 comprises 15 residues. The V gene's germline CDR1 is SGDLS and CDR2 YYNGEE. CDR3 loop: CASSATGTSGYEQYF. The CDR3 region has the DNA TGTGCCAGCAGCGCAACCGGGACTAGCGGCTACGAGCAGTACTTC.

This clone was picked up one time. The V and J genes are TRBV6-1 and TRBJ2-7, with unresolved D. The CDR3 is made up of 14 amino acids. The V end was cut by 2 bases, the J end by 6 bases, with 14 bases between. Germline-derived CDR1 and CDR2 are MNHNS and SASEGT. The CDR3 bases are TGTGCCAGCAGTGAATCGGGTGGCACGGTCGAGCAGTACTTC. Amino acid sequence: CASSESGGTVEQYF.

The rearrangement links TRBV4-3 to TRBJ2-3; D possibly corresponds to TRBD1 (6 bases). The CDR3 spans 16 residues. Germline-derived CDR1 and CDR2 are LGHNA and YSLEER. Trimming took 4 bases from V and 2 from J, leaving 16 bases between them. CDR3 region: CASSRGQQSYTDTQYF. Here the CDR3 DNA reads TGCGCCAGCAGCCGCGGACAGCAATCGTACACAGATACGCAGTATTTT.

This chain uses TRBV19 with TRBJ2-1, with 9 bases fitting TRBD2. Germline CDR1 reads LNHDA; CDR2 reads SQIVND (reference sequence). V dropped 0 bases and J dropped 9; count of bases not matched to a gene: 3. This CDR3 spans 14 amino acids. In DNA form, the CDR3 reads TGTGCCAGTAGTATAGACGGCGGGGGGGTTGAGCAGTTCTTC. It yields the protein CASSIDGGGVEQFF. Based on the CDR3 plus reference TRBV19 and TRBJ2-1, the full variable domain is DGGITQSPKYLFRKEGQNVTLSCEQNLNHDAMYWYRQDPGQGLRLIYYSQIVNDFQKGDIAEGYSVSREKKESFPLTVTSAQKNPTAFYLCASSIDGGGVEQFFGPGTRLTVL.

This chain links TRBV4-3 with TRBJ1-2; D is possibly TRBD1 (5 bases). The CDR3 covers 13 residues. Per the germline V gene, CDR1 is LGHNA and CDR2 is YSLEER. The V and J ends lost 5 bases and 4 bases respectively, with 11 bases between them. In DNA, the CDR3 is TGCGCCAGCAGCGCCCACAGGAGCTATGGCTACACCTTC. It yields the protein CASSAHRSYGYTF.

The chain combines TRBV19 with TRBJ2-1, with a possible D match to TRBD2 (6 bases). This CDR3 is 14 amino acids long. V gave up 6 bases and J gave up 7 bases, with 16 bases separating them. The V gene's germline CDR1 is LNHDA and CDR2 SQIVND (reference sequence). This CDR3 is CASSRGEVINEQFF. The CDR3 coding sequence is TGTGCCAGTAGCAGAGGGGAGGTCATAAATGAGCAGTTCTTC.